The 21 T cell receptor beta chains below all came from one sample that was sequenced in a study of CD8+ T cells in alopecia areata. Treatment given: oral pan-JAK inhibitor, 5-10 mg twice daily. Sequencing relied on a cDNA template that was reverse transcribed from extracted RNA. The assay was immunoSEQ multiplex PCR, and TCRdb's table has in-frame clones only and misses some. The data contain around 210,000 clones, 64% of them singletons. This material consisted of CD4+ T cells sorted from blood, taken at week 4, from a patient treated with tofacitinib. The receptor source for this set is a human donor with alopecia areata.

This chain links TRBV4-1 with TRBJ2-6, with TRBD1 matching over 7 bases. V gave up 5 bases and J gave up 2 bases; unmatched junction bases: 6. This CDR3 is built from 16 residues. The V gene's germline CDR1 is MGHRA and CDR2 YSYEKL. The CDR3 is CASSRQGFAGANVLTF. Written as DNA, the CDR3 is TGCGCCAGCAGCAGACAGGGTTTCGCTGGGGCCAACGTCCTGACTTTC.

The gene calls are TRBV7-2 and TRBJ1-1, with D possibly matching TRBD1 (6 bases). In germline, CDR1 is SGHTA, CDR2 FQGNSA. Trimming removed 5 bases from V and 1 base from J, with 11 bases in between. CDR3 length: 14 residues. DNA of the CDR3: TGTGCCAGCAGCCTCCCGACAGGGAACACTGAAGCTTTCTTT. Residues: CASSLPTGNTEAFF.

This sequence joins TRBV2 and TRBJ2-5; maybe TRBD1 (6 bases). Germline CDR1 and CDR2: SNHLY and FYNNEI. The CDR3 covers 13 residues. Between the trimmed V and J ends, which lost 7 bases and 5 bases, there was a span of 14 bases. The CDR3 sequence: CASNGQGMETQYF. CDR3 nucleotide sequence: TGTGCCAGCAATGGTCAGGGGATGGAGACCCAGTACTTC. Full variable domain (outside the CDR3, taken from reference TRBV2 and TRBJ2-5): EPEVTQTPSHQVTQMGQEVILRCVPISNHLYFYWYRQILGQKVEFLVSFYNNEISEKSEIFDDQFSVERPDGSNFTLKIRSTKLEDSAMYFCASNGQGMETQYFGPGTRLLVL.

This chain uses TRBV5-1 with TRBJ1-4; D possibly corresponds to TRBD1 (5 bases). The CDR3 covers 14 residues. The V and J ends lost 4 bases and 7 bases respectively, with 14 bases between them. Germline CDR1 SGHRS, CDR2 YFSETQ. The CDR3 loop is CASSPEQGIEKLFF. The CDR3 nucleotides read TGCGCCAGCAGCCCCGAGCAGGGAATTGAAAAACTGTTTTTT. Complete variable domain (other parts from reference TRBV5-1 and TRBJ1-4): KAGVTQTPRYLIKTRGQQVTLSCSPISGHRSVSWYQQTPGQGLQFLFEYFSETQRNKGNFPGRFSGRQFSNSRSEMNVSTLELGDSALYLCASSPEQGIEKLFFGSGTQLSVL.

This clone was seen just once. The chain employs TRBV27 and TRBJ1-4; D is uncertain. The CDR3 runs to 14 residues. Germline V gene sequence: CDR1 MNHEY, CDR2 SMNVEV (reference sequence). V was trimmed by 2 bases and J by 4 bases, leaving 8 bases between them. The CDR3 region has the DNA TGTGCCAGCAGTTTACAGGCCTTTAATGAAAAACTGTTTTTT. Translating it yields CASSLQAFNEKLFF.

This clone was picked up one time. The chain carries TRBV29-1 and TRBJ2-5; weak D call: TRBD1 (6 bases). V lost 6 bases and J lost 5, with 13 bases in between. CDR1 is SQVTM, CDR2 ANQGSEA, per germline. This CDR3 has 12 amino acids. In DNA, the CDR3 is TGCAGCGTGGGAACCACAGGGGAGACCCAGTACTTC. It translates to CSVGTTGETQYF.

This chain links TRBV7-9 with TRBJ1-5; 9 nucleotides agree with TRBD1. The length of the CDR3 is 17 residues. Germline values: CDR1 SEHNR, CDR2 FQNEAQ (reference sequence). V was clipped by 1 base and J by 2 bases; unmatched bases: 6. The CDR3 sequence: CASSLGTGADGNQPQHF. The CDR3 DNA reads TGTGCCAGCAGCTTAGGGACAGGGGCTGATGGCAATCAGCCCCAGCATTTT.

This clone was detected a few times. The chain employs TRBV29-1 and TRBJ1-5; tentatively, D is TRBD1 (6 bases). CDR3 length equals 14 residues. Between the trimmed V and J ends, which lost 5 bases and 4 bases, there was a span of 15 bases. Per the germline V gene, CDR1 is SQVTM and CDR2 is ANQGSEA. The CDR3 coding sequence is TGCAGCGTTATTGCGGACAGCGGGAATCAGCCCCAGCATTTT. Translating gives CSVIADSGNQPQHF.

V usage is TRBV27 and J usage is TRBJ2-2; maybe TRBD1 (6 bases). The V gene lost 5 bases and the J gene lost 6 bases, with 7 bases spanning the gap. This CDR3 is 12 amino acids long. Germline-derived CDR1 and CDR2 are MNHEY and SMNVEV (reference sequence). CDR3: CASSTGPGELFF. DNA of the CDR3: TGTGCCAGCAGTACAGGGCCCGGGGAGCTGTTTTTT.

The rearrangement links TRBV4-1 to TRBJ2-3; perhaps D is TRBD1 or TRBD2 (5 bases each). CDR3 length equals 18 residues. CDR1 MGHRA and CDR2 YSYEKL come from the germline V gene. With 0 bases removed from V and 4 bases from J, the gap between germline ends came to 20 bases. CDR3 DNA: TGCGCCAGCAGCCAAGAGGGGGTGCTGTTAGCCGTTTCAGATACGCAGTATTTT. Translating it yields CASSQEGVLLAVSDTQYF.

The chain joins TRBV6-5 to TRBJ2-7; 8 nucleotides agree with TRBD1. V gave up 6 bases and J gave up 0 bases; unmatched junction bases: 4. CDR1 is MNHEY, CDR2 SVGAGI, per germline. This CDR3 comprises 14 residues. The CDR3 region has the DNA TGTGCCAGCAGGACAGGGGCCTACTCCTACGAGCAGTACTTC. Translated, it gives CASRTGAYSYEQYF.

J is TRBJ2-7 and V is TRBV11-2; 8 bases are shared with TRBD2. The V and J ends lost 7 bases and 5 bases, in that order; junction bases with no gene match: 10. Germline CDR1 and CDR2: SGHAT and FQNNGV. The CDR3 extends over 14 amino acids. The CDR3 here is CASNQLSGGHEQYF. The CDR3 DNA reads TGTGCCAGCAACCAACTAAGCGGGGGTCACGAGCAGTACTTC.

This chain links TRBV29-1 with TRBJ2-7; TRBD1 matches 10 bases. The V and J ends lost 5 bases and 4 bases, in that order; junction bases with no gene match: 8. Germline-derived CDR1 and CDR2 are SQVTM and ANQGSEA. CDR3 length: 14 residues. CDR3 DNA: TGCAGCGTTATTCGACAGGGGGCGGTTTACGAGCAGTACTTC. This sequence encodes CSVIRQGAVYEQYF.

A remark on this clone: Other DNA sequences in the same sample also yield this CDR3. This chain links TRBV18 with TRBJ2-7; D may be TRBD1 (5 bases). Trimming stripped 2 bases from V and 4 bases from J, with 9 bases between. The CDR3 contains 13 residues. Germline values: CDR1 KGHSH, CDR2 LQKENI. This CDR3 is CASSPTGLYEQYF. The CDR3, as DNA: TGTGCCAGCTCACCAACAGGCCTATACGAGCAGTACTTC.

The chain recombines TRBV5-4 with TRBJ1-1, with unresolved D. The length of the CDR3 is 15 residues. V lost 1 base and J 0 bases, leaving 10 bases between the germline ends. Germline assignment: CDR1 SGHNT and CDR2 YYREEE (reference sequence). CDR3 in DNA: TGTGCCAGCAGCTTGTCTCGAGCTGTGAACACTGAAGCTTTCTTT. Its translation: CASSLSRAVNTEAFF.

The CDR3: CASSLSDGYTF. The CDR3, as DNA: TGTGCCAGCAGCTTAAGTGATGGCTACACCTTC. The chain employs TRBV7-9 and TRBJ1-2; D remains unclear. The ends were cut back, 2 bases at V and 6 bases at J, with 4 bases in the middle. This CDR3 is 11 amino acids long. Germline CDR1 is SEHNR and CDR2 is FQNEAQ (reference sequence).

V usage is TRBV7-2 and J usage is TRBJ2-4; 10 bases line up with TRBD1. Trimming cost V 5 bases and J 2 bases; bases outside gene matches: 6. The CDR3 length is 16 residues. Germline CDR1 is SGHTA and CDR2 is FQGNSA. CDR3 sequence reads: CASSPGQGKSKNIQYF. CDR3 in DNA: TGTGCCAGCAGCCCGGGACAGGGGAAATCCAAAAACATTCAGTACTTC. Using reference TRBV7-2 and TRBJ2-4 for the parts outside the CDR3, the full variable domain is GAGVSQSPSNKVTEKGKDVELRCDPISGHTALYWYRQSLGQGLEFLIYFQGNSAPDKSGLPSDRFSAERTGGSVSTLTIQRTQQEDSAVYLCASSPGQGKSKNIQYFGAGTRLSVL.

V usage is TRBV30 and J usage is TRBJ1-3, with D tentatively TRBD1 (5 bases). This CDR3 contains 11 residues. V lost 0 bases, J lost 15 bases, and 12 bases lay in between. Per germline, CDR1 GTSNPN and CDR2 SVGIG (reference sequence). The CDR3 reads CAWSVKDTSYF. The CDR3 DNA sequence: TGTGCCTGGAGTGTAAAGGACACGTCATATTTT.

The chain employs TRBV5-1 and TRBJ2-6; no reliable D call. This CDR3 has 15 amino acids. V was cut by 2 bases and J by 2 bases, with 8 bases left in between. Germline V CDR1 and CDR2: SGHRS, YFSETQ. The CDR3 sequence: CASSFDITGANVLTF. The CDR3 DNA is TGCGCCAGCAGCTTTGACATAACTGGGGCCAACGTCCTGACTTTC.

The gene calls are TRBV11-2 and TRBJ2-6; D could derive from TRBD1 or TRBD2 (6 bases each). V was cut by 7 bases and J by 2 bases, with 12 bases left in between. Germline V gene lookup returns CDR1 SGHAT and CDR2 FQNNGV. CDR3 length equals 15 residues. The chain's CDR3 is CASITRGAGANVLTF. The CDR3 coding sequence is TGTGCCAGCATCACGAGGGGGGCTGGGGCCAACGTCCTGACTTTC.

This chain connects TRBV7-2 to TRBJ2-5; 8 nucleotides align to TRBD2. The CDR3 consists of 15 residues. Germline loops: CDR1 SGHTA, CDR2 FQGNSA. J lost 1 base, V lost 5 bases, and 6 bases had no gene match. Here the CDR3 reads CASSGGSGAQETQYF. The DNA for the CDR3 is TGTGCCAGCAGCGGAGGTAGCGGGGCCCAAGAGACCCAGTACTTC.